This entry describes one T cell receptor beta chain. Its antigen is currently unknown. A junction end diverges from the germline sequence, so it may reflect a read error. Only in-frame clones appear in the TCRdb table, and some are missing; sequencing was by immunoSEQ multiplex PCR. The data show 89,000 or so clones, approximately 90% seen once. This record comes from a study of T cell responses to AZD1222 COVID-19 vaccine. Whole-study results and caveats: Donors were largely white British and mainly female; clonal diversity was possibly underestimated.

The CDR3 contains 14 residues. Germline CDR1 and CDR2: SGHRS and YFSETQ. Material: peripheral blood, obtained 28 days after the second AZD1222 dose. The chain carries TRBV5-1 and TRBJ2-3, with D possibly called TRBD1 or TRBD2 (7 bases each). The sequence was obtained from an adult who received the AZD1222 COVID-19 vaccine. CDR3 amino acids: CATSGTASTDTQYF. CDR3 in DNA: TGCGCCACCAGCGGGACAGCGAGCACAGATACGCAGTATTTT.